This T cell receptor beta chain is from a study of blood T cell repertoires in COVID-19. Study details: Whether acute or convalescent, the COVID-19 samples came from the United States, Italy and Spain. T cells, B-cell-depleted T cells, or PBMCs provided the cDNA or gDNA that served as material.

Per the study methods: Estimated nucleated cell counts came from reference gene primer amplification. Profiling relied on immunoSEQ multiplex PCR, and the TCRdb table lists in-frame clones only, not all of them. V and J calls plus clone size are reproduced from that table; the DNA served to infer D and trimming. The sample consists of around 60,000 clones, over 80% of them appearing once. Germline trimming cut 1 base from V and 14 bases from J; bases unmatched to any gene: 16. The CDR3 totals 16 residues. Per the germline V gene, CDR1 is LGHDT and CDR2 is YNNKEL (reference sequence). This chain links TRBV3-1 (or the pseudogene TRBV3-2) with TRBJ1-4, with TRBD1 matching over 7 bases. Sequencing input: peripheral blood. The clonotype comes from a human donor with active COVID-19. The donor label of this sample is uncertain. CDR3 sequence: CASSQGRTGALVLLFF. CDR3 coding DNA: TGTGCCAGCAGCCAAGGTAGAACAGGGGCCCTTGTTTTGCTGTTTTTT.